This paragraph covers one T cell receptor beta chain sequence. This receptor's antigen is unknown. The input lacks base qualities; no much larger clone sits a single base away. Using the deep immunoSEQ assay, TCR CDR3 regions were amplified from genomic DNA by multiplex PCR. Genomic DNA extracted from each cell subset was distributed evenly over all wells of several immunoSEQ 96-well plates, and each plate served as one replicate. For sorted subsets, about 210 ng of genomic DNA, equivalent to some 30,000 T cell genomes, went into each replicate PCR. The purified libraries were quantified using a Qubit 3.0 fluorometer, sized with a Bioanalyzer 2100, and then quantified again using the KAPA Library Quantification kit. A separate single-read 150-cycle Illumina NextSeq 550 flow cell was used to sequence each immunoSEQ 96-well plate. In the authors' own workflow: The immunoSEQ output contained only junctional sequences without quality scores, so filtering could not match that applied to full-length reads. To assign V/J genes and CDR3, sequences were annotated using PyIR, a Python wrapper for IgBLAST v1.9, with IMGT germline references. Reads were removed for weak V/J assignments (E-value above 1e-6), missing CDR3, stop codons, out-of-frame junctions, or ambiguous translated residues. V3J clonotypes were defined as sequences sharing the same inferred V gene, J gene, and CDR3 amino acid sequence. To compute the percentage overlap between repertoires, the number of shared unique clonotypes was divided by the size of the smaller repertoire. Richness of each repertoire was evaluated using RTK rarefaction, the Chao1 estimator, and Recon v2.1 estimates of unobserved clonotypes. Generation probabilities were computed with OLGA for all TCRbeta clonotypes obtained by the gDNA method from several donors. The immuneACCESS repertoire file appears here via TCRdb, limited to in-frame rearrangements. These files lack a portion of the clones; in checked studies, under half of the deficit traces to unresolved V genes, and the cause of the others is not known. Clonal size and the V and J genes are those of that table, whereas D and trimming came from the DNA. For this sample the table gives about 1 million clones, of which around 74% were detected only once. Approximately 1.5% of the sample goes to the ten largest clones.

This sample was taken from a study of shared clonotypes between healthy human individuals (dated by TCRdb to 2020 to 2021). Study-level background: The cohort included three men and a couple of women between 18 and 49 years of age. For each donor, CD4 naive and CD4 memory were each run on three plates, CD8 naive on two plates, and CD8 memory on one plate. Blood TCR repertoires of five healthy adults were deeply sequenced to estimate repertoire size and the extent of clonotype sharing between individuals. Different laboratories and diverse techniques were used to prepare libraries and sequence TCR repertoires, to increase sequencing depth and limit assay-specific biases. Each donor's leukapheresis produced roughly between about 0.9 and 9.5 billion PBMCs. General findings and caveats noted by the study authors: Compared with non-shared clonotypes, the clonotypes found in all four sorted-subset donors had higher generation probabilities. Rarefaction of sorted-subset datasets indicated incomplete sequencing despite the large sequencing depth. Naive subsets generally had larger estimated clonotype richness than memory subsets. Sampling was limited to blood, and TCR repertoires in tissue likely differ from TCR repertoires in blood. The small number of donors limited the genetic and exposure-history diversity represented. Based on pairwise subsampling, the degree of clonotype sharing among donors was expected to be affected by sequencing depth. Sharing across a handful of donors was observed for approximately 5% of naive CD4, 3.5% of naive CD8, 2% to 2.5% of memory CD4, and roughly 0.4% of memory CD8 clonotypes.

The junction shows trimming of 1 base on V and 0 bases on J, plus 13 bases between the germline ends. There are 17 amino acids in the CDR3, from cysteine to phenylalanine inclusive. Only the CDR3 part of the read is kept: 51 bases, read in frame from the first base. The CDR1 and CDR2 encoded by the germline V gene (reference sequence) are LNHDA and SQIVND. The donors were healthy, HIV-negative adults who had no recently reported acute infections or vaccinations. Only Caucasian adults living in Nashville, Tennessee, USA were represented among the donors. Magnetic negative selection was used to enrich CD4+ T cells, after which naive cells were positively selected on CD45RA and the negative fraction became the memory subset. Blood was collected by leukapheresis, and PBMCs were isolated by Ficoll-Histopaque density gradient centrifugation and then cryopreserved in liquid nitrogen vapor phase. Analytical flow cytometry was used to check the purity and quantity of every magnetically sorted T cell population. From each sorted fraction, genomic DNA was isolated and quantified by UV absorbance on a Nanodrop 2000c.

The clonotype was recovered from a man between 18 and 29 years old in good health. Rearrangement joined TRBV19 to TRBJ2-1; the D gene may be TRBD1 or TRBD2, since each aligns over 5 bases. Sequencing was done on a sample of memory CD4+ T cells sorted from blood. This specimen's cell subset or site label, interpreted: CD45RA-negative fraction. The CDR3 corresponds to CASSIGGSKTSYNEQFF. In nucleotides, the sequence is TGTGCCAGTAGTATAGGGGGGTCGAAGACCTCCTACAATGAGCAGTTCTTC.